The 3 T cell receptor beta chains below all came from one sample that was sequenced in a study of blood T cells in healthy people across ages. A second about 7 to 12 cycle PCR used barcoded and J-beta primers. Via MiXCR, TCRdb re-called the 5' RACE reads, giving one row per CDR3 protein. Found here are more than 1,000,000 distinct CDR3 sequences, under 30% of them singletons; the top ten hold about 0.72%. These data were also filed under a second study, of T cells of mothers and their children.

The sample consisted of blood. These TCRs come from a girl aged 2 to 10 in good health.

The V and J genes are TRBV9 and TRBJ2-3; unclear D gene. CDR1 is SGDLS, CDR2 YYNGEE, per germline. This CDR3 comprises 16 residues. The V end was cut by 0 bases, the J end by 4 bases, with 15 bases between. The CDR3 reads CASSVERLRVADTQYF. The CDR3, as DNA: TGTGCCAGCAGCGTAGAAAGGTTGCGTGTGGCAGATACGCAGTATTTT.

J is TRBJ2-7 and V is TRBV11-3; 10 nucleotides align to TRBD1. The DNA end is a closer match to TRBJ2-5, so the J assignment may be wrong. The CDR3 runs to 15 residues. Germline V gene sequence: CDR1 SGHNT, CDR2 YENEEA. The CDR3: CASSQDRGLWETQYF. For the CDR3, the DNA is TGTGCCAGCAGCCAAGACAGGGGGCTATGGGAGACCCAGTACTTC.

As regards this clonotype: Relative to the germline gene, one junction end is altered; a read error may explain this. CDR3 loop: CASSLARAGGRFF. In DNA form, the CDR3 reads TGTGCCAGCAGCTTAGCCAGGGCAGGAGGTCGGTTCTTC. The chain combines TRBV11-1 with TRBJ2-5; D is possibly TRBD1 or TRBD2 (5 bases each). CDR1 is SGHAT and CDR2 is FQDESV in the germline V gene (reference sequence). This CDR3 is 13 amino acids long.